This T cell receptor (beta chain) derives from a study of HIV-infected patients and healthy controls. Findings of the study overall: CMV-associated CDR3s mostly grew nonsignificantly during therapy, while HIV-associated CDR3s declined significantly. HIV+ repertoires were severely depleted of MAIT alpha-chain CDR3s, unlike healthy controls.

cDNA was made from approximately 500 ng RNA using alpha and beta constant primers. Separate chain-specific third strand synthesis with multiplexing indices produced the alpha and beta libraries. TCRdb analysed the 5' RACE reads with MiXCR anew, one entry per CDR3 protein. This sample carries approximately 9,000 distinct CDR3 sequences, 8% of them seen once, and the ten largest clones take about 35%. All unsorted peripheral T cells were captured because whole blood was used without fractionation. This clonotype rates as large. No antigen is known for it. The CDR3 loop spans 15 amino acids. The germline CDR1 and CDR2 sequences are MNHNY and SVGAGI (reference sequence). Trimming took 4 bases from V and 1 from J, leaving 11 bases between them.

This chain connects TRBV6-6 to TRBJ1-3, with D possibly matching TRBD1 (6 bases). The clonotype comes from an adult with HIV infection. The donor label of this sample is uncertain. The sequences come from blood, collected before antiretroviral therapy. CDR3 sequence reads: CASSSSRGSGNTIYF. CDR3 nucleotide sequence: TGTGCCAGCAGTTCGTCCAGGGGTTCTGGAAACACCATATATTTT.